One sample yielded the 2 T cell receptor beta chains listed below, sequenced in a study of T cells in Graves' hyperthyroidism and ophthalmopathy. TCR beta CDR3 regions were amplified from RNA transcripts. The primer set for the first-round RT-PCR of the TCR CDR3 was HTBI. One entry per CDR3 protein results from TCRdb running MiXCR on the multiplex PCR reads. The sample lists some 700,000 distinct CDR3 sequences, 17% occurring once. Sequences were obtained from blood. These receptors came from a man aged 50-59 years with Graves' hyperthyroidism.

This clonotype showed up just a few times. CDR3 loop: CASSRRVGGSADTQYF. CDR3 nucleotides: TGTGCCAGCAGCCGGAGGGTGGGTGGTAGCGCAGATACGCAGTATTTT. The J gene is TRBJ2-3, the V gene TRBV7-2; D may be TRBD2 (6 bases). CDR1 is SGHTA and CDR2 is FQGNSA in the germline V gene. V shed 5 bases and J shed 4 bases, with 19 bases lying between them. The CDR3 extends over 16 amino acids.

This clonotype was counted ten times or more. This chain joins TRBV7-9 and TRBJ2-3, with unresolved D. Germline loops: CDR1 SEHNR, CDR2 FQNEAQ (reference sequence). Trimming removed 1 base at V and 8 bases at J, with 13 bases between. The CDR3 consists of 14 residues. Written as DNA, the CDR3 is TGTGCCAGCAGCTTAGGGACGCCCCCCGTTACGCAGTATTTT. Its translation is CASSLGTPPVTQYF.